The clone carrying this TCR beta chain appeared a single time. Those enrolled, adults aged roughly 18 to 90 years, came from about two dozen US areas. Cohort 3 donors were reported recovered after two negative PCRs, clearance, or symptom resolution. The data are from a study of blood T cell repertoires in COVID-19. Profiling relied on immunoSEQ multiplex PCR, and the TCRdb table lists in-frame clones only, not all of them. The sample contains about 310,000 clones, 80% to 90% of which appear only once. This sequence was found in a man aged 30-40 years who had recovered from COVID-19. Sequencing input: PBMCs or T cells enriched from blood (not recorded which).

The CDR3 nucleotides read TGCGCCAGCAGCCAAGGCCATACCAGGGGGAACTCCTACAATGAGCAGTTCTTC. It yields the protein CASSQGHTRGNSYNEQFF. The chain has TRBV4-1 and TRBJ2-1, with TRBD1 matching over 7 bases. This CDR3 comprises 18 residues. Germline CDR1 reads MGHRA; CDR2 reads YSYEKL. V lost 1 base, J lost 0 bases, and 9 bases stayed unmatched.